Listed below are T cell receptor beta chains from one sample, sequenced in a study of PD-L1 blockade in urothelial cancer. Sequencing was performed with immunoSEQ multiplex PCR; in TCRdb, only in-frame clones are kept and a portion is missing. The sample lists roughly 52,000 clones; 84% were seen once. Sequencing used PBMCs, obtained around atezolizumab (anti-PD-L1) treatment. Receptors were obtained from a man between 45 and 60 years old with urothelial cancer. Each CDR3 is given with its conserved first and last residue. Each record gives: D gene, V gene, J gene, clone size, CDR3 DNA, CDR3 protein. A D gene is named only where the DNA matches it firmly. A clone size is listed for some rows: how often the clone was seen (once, few, many), or a class if it is expanded.

TRBD1,TRBV5-1,TRBJ1-2,-,TGCGCCAGCACTCCAGGGGGTTACAGGGATGGCTACACCTTC,CASTPGGYRDGYTF
TRBD1,TRBV27,TRBJ1-4,-,TGTGCCAGCAGTTTACAGGGGGCACGTGAAAAACTGTTTTTT,CASSLQGAREKLFF
TRBD2,TRBV5-1,TRBJ2-5,-,TGCGCCAGCAGCTTGGGACAGCGAAGCGGGGAAGAGACCCAGTACTTC,CASSLGQRSGEETQYF
TRBD2,TRBV6-5,TRBJ2-7,few,TGTGCCAGCACCCCGGGACTAGCCTACGAGCAGTACTTC,CASTPGLAYEQYF
TRBD1,TRBV5-4,TRBJ2-7,-,TGTGCCAGCAGCAAAACCGGGACAGGGACCTACGAGCAGTACTTC,CASSKTGTGTYEQYF
TRBD1,TRBV6-1,TRBJ1-2,-,TGTGCCAGCAGTGAAGGGACAGGGGGCGATGGCTACACCTTC,CASSEGTGGDGYTF
-,TRBV6-1,TRBJ1-1,-,TGTGCCAGCCCAATGAACACTGAAGCTTTCTTT,CASPMNTEAFF
TRBD1,TRBV7-9,TRBJ1-2,-,TGTGCCAGCAGTTTCATGGGGGTCGACAGGGGGGAAGGCTACACCTTC,CASSFMGVDRGEGYTF
TRBD2,TRBV7-8,TRBJ2-5,-,TGTGCCAGCAGCCGTCCGGGGGGGGAAGCCCAGTACTTC,CASSRPGGEAQYF
TRBD2,TRBV5-1,TRBJ2-1,-,TGCGCCAGCAGCTTGGGGACTAGCGGGAATGAGCAGTTCTTC,CASSLGTSGNEQFF
TRBD2,TRBV7-7,TRBJ2-1,-,TGTGCCAGCAGCTTGAATCGCGGGAGGGCAAATGAGCAGTTCTTC,CASSLNRGRANEQFF
TRBD1,TRBV27,TRBJ1-2,-,TGTGCCAGCAGTCAGGACAGGGTCTATGGCTACACCTTC,CASSQDRVYGYTF
-,TRBV15,TRBJ1-5,-,TGTGCCACCAGCAGAGCCCTGACAGGAGACAATCAGCCCCAGCATTTT,CATSRALTGDNQPQHF
TRBD2,TRBV9,TRBJ2-2,-,TGTGCCAGCAGGTTTGGCGGGAGTTTTGGCGGGGAGCTGTTTTTT,CASRFGGSFGGELFF
TRBD1,TRBV2,TRBJ2-1,-,TGTGCCAGCACCTCGGACAGGGAACTCTACAATGAGCAGTTCTTC,CASTSDRELYNEQFF
TRBD2,TRBV27,TRBJ2-1,-,TGTGCCAGCAGTTTAAGTAGACTAGCGGGAGTAGAAGGGCAGTTCTTC,CASSLSRLAGVEGQFF
-,TRBV6-5,TRBJ1-2,-,TGTGCCAGCAGGCTAGACAGCGCTTATGGCTACACCTTC,CASRLDSAYGYTF
-,TRBV23-1,TRBJ1-2,-,TGCGCCAGCAGCCCAATCGAGCGGGGCTATGGCTACACCTTC,CASSPIERGYGYTF
TRBD1,TRBV18,TRBJ1-6,-,TGTGCCAGCTCACCCCGGACAGGGGGGAGTAATTCACCCCTCCACTTT,CASSPRTGGSNSPLHF
TRBD2,TRBV6-1,TRBJ2-1,once,TGTGCCAGCAGAAAAACGGGGGGGCTTTTCAATGAGCAGTTCTTC,CASRKTGGLFNEQFF
-,TRBV18,TRBJ2-7,-,TGTGCCAGCTCACCGATTCAGAGAGAGGGCGACGAGCAGTACTTC,CASSPIQREGDEQYF
TRBD1,TRBV5-6,TRBJ2-5,-,TGTGCCAGCAGCTACGTCCGGGACAGGGAAGAGACCCAGTACTTC,CASSYVRDREETQYF
-,TRBV28,TRBJ2-5,-,TGTGCCAGCAGTTTAAGCGAAGAGACCCAGTACTTC,CASSLSEETQYF
-,TRBV21-1,TRBJ2-2,-,TGTGCCAGCAGCGACTCACAGGGGGCAGCCGGGGAGCTGTTTTTT,CASSDSQGAAGELFF
-,TRBV2,TRBJ1-2,-,TGTGCCAGCAGTGAAGGACCGAACTCCGGGGGCTACACCTTC,CASSEGPNSGGYTF
TRBD1,TRBV13,TRBJ1-4,-,TGTGCCAGCAGTCCTGACGGGACAGTGGGTGAAAAACTGTTTTTT,CASSPDGTVGEKLFF
TRBD2,TRBV7-2,TRBJ2-2,-,TGTGCCAGCAGCTTAAGGGGTAGCGGGGGGCTGAACACCGGGGAGCTGTTTTTT,CASSLRGSGGLNTGELFF
-,TRBV7-9,TRBJ2-3,-,TGTGCCAGCAGCGTACAGGGTTTAAGCGATACGCAGTATTTT,CASSVQGLSDTQYF
TRBD1,TRBV18,TRBJ2-7,-,TGTGCCAGCTCACGTGGACAGGGGTTGTACGAGCAGTACTTC,CASSRGQGLYEQYF
TRBD2,TRBV7-6,TRBJ2-3,-,TGTGCCAGCAACAAAGCGGGGGGCTACACAGATACGCAGTATTTT,CASNKAGGYTDTQYF
-,TRBV4-3,TRBJ2-1,-,TGCGCCAGCAGCCCTACCGGAGGTGAGCAGTTCTTC,CASSPTGGEQFF
TRBD2,TRBV7-9,TRBJ2-2,-,TGTGCCAGCAGCCGGACTAGCGGGGGAGCGGGGGAGCTGTTTTTT,CASSRTSGGAGELFF
-,TRBV18,TRBJ2-7,-,TGTGCCAGCTCACCTTCTCAGGGGACCTACGAGCAGTACTTC,CASSPSQGTYEQYF
TRBD1,TRBV5-8,TRBJ1-5,-,TGTGCCAGCACTGGACAGGACATTAGCAATCAGCCCCAGCATTTT,CASTGQDISNQPQHF
-,TRBV7-2,TRBJ2-1,-,TGTGCCAGCAGCTTATCTCGGTCTAATGAGCAGTTCTTC,CASSLSRSNEQFF
TRBD1,TRBV19,TRBJ1-1,once,TGTGCCAGTAGTAGAGGGACAGGGAACACTGAAGCTTTCTTT,CASSRGTGNTEAFF
-,TRBV19,TRBJ2-1,few,TGTGCCAGTAGTATTCTTCCCGACAACGGTGAGCAGTTCTTC,CASSILPDNGEQFF
-,TRBV6-5,TRBJ1-2,-,TGTGCCAGCAAACGTGATCGCGCTAACTATGGCTACACCTTC,CASKRDRANYGYTF
TRBD2,TRBV5-1,TRBJ2-5,-,TGCGCCAGCAGCCCCCAAGCGGGAGGCGGGGAGACCCAGTACTTC,CASSPQAGGGETQYF
TRBD1,TRBV15,TRBJ1-3,-,TGTGCCACCAGCAGAGAAGACAGGGTTGGAAACACCATATATTTT,CATSREDRVGNTIYF